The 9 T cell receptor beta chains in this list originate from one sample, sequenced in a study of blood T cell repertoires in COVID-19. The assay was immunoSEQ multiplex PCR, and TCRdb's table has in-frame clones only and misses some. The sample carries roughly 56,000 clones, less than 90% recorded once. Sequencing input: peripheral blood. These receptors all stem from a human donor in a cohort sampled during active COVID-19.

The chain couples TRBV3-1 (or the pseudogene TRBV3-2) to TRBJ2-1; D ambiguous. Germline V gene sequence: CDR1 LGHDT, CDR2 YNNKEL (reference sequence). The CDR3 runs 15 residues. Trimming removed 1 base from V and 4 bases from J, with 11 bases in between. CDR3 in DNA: TGTGCCAGCAGCCAAGTAAGAGCGCAATACAATGAGCAGTTCTTC. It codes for CASSQVRAQYNEQFF.

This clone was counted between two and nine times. CDR3 DNA sequence: TGCGCCAGCGCCAGGGGAGAGAACACCGGGGAGCTGTTTTTT. This translates into CASARGENTGELFF. The chain is built from TRBV4-1 and TRBJ2-2; tentatively, D is TRBD1 (6 bases). The CDR3 has 14 amino acids. Trimming stripped 8 bases from V and 1 base from J, with 11 bases between. Germline V gene data show CDR1 as MGHRA and CDR2 as YSYEKL.

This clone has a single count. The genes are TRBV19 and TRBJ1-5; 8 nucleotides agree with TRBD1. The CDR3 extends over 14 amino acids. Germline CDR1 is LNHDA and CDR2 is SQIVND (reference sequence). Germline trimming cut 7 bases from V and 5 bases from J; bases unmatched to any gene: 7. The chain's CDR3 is CASKETGEYQPQHF. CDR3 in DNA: TGTGCCAGTAAGGAGACAGGGGAATATCAGCCCCAGCATTTT.

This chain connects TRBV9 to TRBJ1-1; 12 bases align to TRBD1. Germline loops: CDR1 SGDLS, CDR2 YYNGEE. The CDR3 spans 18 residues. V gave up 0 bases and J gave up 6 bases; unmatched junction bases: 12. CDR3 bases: TGTGCCAGCAGCGTAGGCCCCACGGGACAGGGGGCCCTCTCTGAAGCTTTCTTT. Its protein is CASSVGPTGQGALSEAFF.

The CDR3 spells CASSLGAQGGTYEQYF. The CDR3 bases are TGTGCCAGCAGCTTGGGAGCACAGGGGGGAACCTACGAGCAGTACTTC. The J gene is TRBJ2-7, the V gene TRBV5-4; TRBD1 aligns across 8 bases. CDR3 size: 16 residues. With 0 bases clipped from V and 2 bases from J, the junction kept 7 bases outside the gene matches. Germline CDR1 SGHNT, CDR2 YYREEE (reference sequence). The full variable domain, with the rest looked up from reference TRBV5-4 and TRBJ2-7, is ETGVTQSPTHLIKTRGQQVTLRCSSQSGHNTVSWYQQALGQGPQFIFQYYREEENGRGNFPPRFSGLQFPNYSSELNVNALELDDSALYLCASSLGAQGGTYEQYFGPGTRLTVT.

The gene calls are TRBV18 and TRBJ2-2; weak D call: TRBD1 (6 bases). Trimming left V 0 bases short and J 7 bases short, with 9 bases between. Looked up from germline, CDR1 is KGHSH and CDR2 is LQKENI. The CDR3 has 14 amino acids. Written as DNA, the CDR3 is TGTGCCAGCTCACCACCGGCAGGGGACGGGGAGCTGTTTTTT. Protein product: CASSPPAGDGELFF.

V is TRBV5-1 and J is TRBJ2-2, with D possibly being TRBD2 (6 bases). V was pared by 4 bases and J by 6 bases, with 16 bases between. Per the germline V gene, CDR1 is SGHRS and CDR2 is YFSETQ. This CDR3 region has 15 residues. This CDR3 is CASSPGYGGAGELFF. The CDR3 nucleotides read TGCGCCAGCAGCCCCGGGTACGGGGGTGCCGGGGAGCTGTTTTTT.

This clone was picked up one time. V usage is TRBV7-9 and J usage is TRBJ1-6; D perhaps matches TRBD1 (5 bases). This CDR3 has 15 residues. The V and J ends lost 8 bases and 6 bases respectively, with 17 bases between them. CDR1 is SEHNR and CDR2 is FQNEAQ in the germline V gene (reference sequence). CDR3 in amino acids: CASRPGTGGNSPLHF. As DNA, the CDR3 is TGTGCCAGCCGGCCGGGGACTGGGGGTAATTCACCCCTCCACTTT.

CDR3 sequence: CASSPRTGLGHTEAFF. In DNA form, the CDR3 reads TGTGCCAGCAGCCCGAGGACAGGGCTCGGGCACACTGAAGCTTTCTTT. V is TRBV6-2 or TRBV6-3 and J is TRBJ1-1; 8 nucleotides match TRBD1. Germline trimming cut 6 bases from V and 3 bases from J; bases unmatched to any gene: 12. Germline loops: CDR1 MNHEY, CDR2 SVGEGT. The CDR3 has 16 amino acids.